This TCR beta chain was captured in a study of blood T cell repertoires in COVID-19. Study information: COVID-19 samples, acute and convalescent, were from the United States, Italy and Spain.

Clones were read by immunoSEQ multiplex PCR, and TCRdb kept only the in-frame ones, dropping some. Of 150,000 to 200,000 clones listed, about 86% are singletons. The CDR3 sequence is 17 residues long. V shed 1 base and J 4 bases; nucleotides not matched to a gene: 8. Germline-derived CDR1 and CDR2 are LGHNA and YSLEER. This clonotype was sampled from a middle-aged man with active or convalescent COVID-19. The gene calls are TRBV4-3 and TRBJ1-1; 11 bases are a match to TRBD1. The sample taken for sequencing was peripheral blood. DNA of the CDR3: TGCGCCAGCAGCCAAGCCGGGACAGGGGGAATGGGCACTGAAGCTTTCTTT. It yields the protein CASSQAGTGGMGTEAFF.